A selection of T cell receptor beta chains follows, all from one sample in a study of T cells in Graves' hyperthyroidism and ophthalmopathy. One entry per CDR3 protein results from TCRdb running MiXCR on the multiplex PCR reads. The data contain approximately 630,000 distinct CDR3 sequences, around 15% of them singletons. Material: blood. These receptors all come from a young woman with Graves' hyperthyroidism. CDR3s include the opening cysteine and the closing phenylalanine or tryptophan. The size entry is marked missing in some rows and otherwise reads once, few, many or a size class.

>TRBV28|many
CASSSPGQGGWDEQFF
>TRBV20-1|-
CSAIAPSTGAGTRELFF
>TRBV7-9|many
CASSFGTSDEQFF
>TRBV7-2|many
CASTPGSGADTQYF
>TRBV27|many
CASSSRLAQNYEQYF
>TRBV6-6|many
CASSYRGRGEQFF
>TRBV28|many
CASSEDAANYGYTF
>TRBV27|many
CASSLSGQVNTEAFF
>TRBV28|few
CASSSSGTQHYEQYF
>TRBV7-9|many
CASSLARVLGDEQYF
>TRBV7-3|many
CASSAQGSRFNEQFF
>TRBV12-3/TRBV12-4|many
CASSFGTANTGELFF
>TRBV7-2|few
CASSLRYTHYEQYF
>TRBV9|many
CASSPPGGPSYNEQFF
>TRBV5-1|many
CASSPTSGRRTGELFF
>TRBV30|-
CAWSVDSNYNEQFF
>TRBV11-2|many
CASSLANNEQFF
>TRBV15|few
CATMGLATGELFF
>TRBV20-1|-
CSAEGAYNEQFF
>TRBV5-1|-
CASSLAGKKYEQYF
>TRBV20-1|many
CSARISGRANTGELFF
>TRBV12-5|many
CASGWAGTSGGVDIQYF
>TRBV28|many
CAGSPRSGGTPQHF
>TRBV28|-
CASSRKPTANNEQFF
>TRBV5-1|-
CASSTGGAMEKLFF
>TRBV6-1|few
CASSEGTGFTGELFF
>TRBV20-1|-
CSASVSGRGAYEQYF
>TRBV27|many
CASRTGTSGRNEQFF
>TRBV6-2/TRBV6-3|many
CASREGQGPYEQYF
>TRBV9|few
CASSGPQRNEQFF
>TRBV3-1|many
CASSQDIPAQGAEYNEQFF
>TRBV28|many
CASSSGTGKANGYTF
>TRBV11-2|many
CASSQGTSDWYEQYF
>TRBV7-9|few
CASSFPRVRNVEGGESGNTIYF
>TRBV24-1|many
CATTRGTTSTDTQYF
>TRBV9|-
CASSVEIAGDEQFF
>TRBV12-3/TRBV12-4|few
CASSFDRGLSYEQYF
>TRBV18|few
CASSPGRSQETQYF
>TRBV19|few
CASRVGTVNTEAFF
>TRBV7-3|few
CASSLDLVSGYTF
>TRBV28|few
CASRVQVCGYTF
>TRBV9|-
CASSVGAGTQYF
>TRBV12-3/TRBV12-4|many
CASSPGVFNEQFF
>TRBV7-9|many
CASSSRWGAALNTEAFF
>TRBV7-8|many
CASRTGDSYEQYF
>TRBV6-1|-
CASSEDPPASYNSPLHF
>TRBV30|many
CAWGPGQGGHQPQHF
>TRBV24-1|-
CAASRDPFEQYF
>TRBV12-3/TRBV12-4|-
CASRASSGPMGTDTQYF
>TRBV5-1|-
CASSTKAEGELFF
>TRBV27|many
CASSFSKSSYNEQFF